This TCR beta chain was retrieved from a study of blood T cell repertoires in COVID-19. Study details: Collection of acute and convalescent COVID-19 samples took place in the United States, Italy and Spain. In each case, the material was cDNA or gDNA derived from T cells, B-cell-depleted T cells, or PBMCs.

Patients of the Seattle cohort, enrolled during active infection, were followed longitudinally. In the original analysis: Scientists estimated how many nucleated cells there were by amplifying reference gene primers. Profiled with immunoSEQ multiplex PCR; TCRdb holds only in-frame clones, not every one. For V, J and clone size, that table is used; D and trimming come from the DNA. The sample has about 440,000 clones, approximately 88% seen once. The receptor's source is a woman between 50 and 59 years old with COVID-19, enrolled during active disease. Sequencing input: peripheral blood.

The chain's CDR3 is CASSLRDSEGQPQHF. In DNA, the CDR3 is TGTGCCAGCAGCTTAAGGGACTCCGAGGGGCAGCCCCAGCATTTT. The genes are TRBV7-3 and TRBJ1-5; D is perhaps TRBD1 (5 bases). CDR1 SGHTA and CDR2 FQGTGA come from the germline V gene. The CDR3 totals 15 residues. Trimming left V 1 base short and J 7 bases short, with 14 bases between.